The 11 T cell receptor beta chains presented below share a single source sample, sequenced in a study of T cells in Graves' hyperthyroidism and ophthalmopathy. RNA transcripts yielded amplified TCR beta CDR3 regions. Researchers ran a first-round RT-PCR on the TCR CDR3 using the HTBI primer set. TCRdb called the multiplex PCR reads again in MiXCR, with one record for every CDR3 protein. The profile shows under 350,000 distinct CDR3 sequences, 21% of them singletons. Sequencing was done on a sample of blood. The receptors derive from a woman aged 45 to 65 with Graves' hyperthyroidism.

This clonotype was observed many times. This chain uses TRBV7-8 with TRBJ1-2; the D is unclear. The CDR3 spans 15 residues. Trimming took 6 bases from V and 0 from J, leaving 14 bases between them. Per the germline V gene, CDR1 is SGHVS and CDR2 is FQNEAQ. The CDR3, as DNA: TGTGCCAGCAGGGATCGGTTGGACGCTAACTATGGCTACACCTTC. Protein product: CASRDRLDANYGYTF.

The rearrangement uses TRBV2 and TRBJ1-1; weak D call: TRBD1 (6 bases). This CDR3 contains 12 residues. The germline V and J ends were trimmed by 7 bases and 6 bases, with 12 bases remaining between them. Germline lookup yields CDR1 SNHLY and CDR2 FYNNEI. The CDR3 loop is CASTGGQSEAFF. The CDR3 bases are TGTGCCAGCACCGGGGGGCAGTCTGAAGCTTTCTTT.

V is TRBV12-3 or TRBV12-4 and J is TRBJ2-2, with D perhaps TRBD1 (5 bases). V was cut by 5 bases and J by 7 bases, with 8 bases left in between. This CDR3 region has 12 residues. The CDR3 DNA reads as TGTGCCAGCAGTACAGGAGTCGGGGAGCTGTTTTTT. Translation gives CASSTGVGELFF.

This clonotype was counted ten times or more. The chain carries TRBV13 and TRBJ2-3; D is possibly TRBD2 (6 bases). The CDR3 runs to 15 residues. Germline lookup yields CDR1 PRHDT and CDR2 FYEKMQ (reference sequence). Trimming took 0 bases from V and 4 from J, leaving 11 bases between them. The CDR3 DNA follows: TGTGCCAGCAGCTTAGGGGTCGGGAGTCCAGATACGCAGTATTTT. It codes for CASSLGVGSPDTQYF.

Many counts were recorded for this clonotype. The gene calls are TRBV3-1 and TRBJ2-1, with a tentative D call TRBD2 (6 bases). Trimming shortened V by 0 bases and J by 0 bases, and 15 bases separated the two germline ends. CDR1 is LGHDT and CDR2 is YNNKEL in the germline V gene (reference sequence). The CDR3 totals 18 residues. CDR3 sequence reads: CASSQDGLALSSYNEQFF. For the CDR3, the DNA is TGTGCCAGCAGCCAAGATGGCCTAGCGCTAAGCTCCTACAATGAGCAGTTCTTC.

This clonotype was detected a few times. The chain recombines TRBV4-2 with TRBJ2-1, with TRBD2 matching 8 bases. J lost 1 base, V lost 3 bases, and 8 bases had no gene match. Per germline, CDR1 LGHNA and CDR2 YNFKEQ. This CDR3 has 17 amino acids. Here the CDR3 DNA reads TGTGCCAGCAGCCAGAGAGACAGCGGGAGTTCCTACAATGAGCAGTTCTTC. It is translated as CASSQRDSGSSYNEQFF.

This clonotype appeared a few times. At one of its ends the junction is not consistent with the germline gene, which may arise from a read error. This sequence joins TRBV6-1 and TRBJ2-4; either TRBD1 or TRBD2 may supply D (6 bases each). Germline V gene data show CDR1 as MNHNS and CDR2 as SASEGT. This CDR3 contains 12 residues. The CDR3 nucleotides are TGTGCCAGCAGCTCAGGCGGGGACATTCAGTGCTTC. Translation gives CASSSGGDIQCF.

This clonotype has ten or more counts. The chain employs TRBV18 and TRBJ1-5; D unclear. This CDR3 comprises 12 residues. Trimming left V 4 bases short and J 6 bases short, with 7 bases between. Germline CDR1 is KGHSH and CDR2 is LQKENI. CDR3 nucleotides: TGTGCCAGCTCACAGGGATCTCAGCCCCAGCATTTT. It yields the protein CASSQGSQPQHF. Complete variable domain (other parts from reference TRBV18 and TRBJ1-5): NAGVMQNPRHLVRRRGQEARLRCSPMKGHSHVYWYRQLPEEGLKFMVYLQKENIIDESGMPKERFSAEFPKEGPSILRIQQVVRGDSAAYFCASSQGSQPQHFGDGTRLSIL.

This clonotype was seen repeatedly, ten times or more. The chain uses TRBV12-3 or TRBV12-4 and TRBJ1-1; D perhaps matches TRBD1 (6 bases). With 4 bases removed from V and 3 bases from J, the gap between germline ends came to 6 bases. CDR3 size: 12 residues. In DNA, the CDR3 is TGTGCCAGCAGTTACAGGGACACTGAAGCTTTCTTT. It encodes CASSYRDTEAFF.

This clonotype was seen repeatedly, ten times or more. The J gene is TRBJ2-4, the V gene TRBV6-1, with 7 bases identical to TRBD1. The length of the CDR3 is 17 residues. The ends lost 2 bases at V and 3 bases at J; junction bases unmatched: 10. Germline assignment: CDR1 MNHNS and CDR2 SASEGT. For the CDR3, the DNA is TGTGCCAGCAGTGAACACCTTTCGACAGGGAGCAAAAACATTCAGTACTTC. Its translation: CASSEHLSTGSKNIQYF.

The rearrangement joins TRBV27 to TRBJ2-2, with 8 nucleotides matching TRBD2. In germline, CDR1 is MNHEY, CDR2 SMNVEV (reference sequence). V lost 8 bases and J lost 5; bases outside the gene matches: 10. The CDR3 spans 15 residues. DNA of the CDR3: TGTGCCAGCCGATCGGGAGGGCAGAGTACCGGGGAGCTGTTTTTT. Protein: CASRSGGQSTGELFF.